What follows are 23 T cell receptor beta chains derived from one specimen sequenced in a study of cytomegalovirus exposure and HLA in healthy donors. Vbeta (60) and Jbeta (13) primers were used in the PCR. Generated by immunoSEQ multiplex PCR, the TCRdb table keeps only in-frame clones and is missing some. This table has about 140,000 clones, roughly four fifths appearing once. The sample comprised PBMCs. Receptors originate from a male donor in good health and CMV-seronegative.

J is TRBJ2-3 and V is TRBV5-8; the match to TRBD2 covers 7 bases. Germline V gene lookup returns CDR1 SGHTS and CDR2 YDEGEE. Trimming took 2 bases from V and 6 from J; bases not matched to a gene: 12. The CDR3 has 16 residues. In DNA, the CDR3 is TGTGCCAGCAGCTTTGGGGCGGGAGTAGGAAGGGATACGCAGTATTTT. This gives the protein CASSFGAGVGRDTQYF.

The chain carries TRBV5-8 and TRBJ2-7; TRBD2 matches 11 bases. The germline gives CDR1 SGHTS, CDR2 YDEGEE. V dropped 6 bases and J dropped 2; count of bases not matched to a gene: 7. This CDR3 is built from 15 residues. CDR3 DNA sequence: TGTGCCAGCACCCTACTAGCGGGAGAGGCCTACGAGCAGTACTTC. Amino acids: CASTLLAGEAYEQYF.

The chain combines TRBV10-3 with TRBJ2-7; D is possibly TRBD1 (6 bases). Trimming shortened V by 5 bases and J by 2 bases, and 16 bases separated the two germline ends. CDR3 length: 15 residues. CDR1 ENHRY and CDR2 SYGVKD come from the germline V gene. The CDR3 here is CAISTRQGRTYEQYF. CDR3 in DNA: TGTGCCATCAGTACCCGCCAGGGGCGCACCTACGAGCAGTACTTC.

This clone occurred once. The chain has TRBV4-3 and TRBJ2-7; D gene uncertain. The CDR3 is made up of 14 amino acids. Germline CDR1 and CDR2: LGHNA and YSLEER. Trimming took 0 bases from V and 6 from J, leaving 12 bases between them. CDR3 sequence: CASSQDLSEREQYF. For the CDR3, the DNA is TGCGCCAGCAGCCAAGATTTGTCAGAGCGCGAGCAGTACTTC.

The J gene is TRBJ2-7, the V gene TRBV11-2, with 7 bases that match TRBD2. The CDR3 covers 16 residues. Germline-derived CDR1 and CDR2 are SGHAT and FQNNGV. V shed 1 base and J 4 bases; nucleotides not matched to a gene: 10. CDR3 coding DNA: TGTGCCAGCAGCTTAGTACCTGGCGGGAGCCATTACGAGCAGTACTTC. Translation gives CASSLVPGGSHYEQYF.

This clone was observed a few times. The chain recombines TRBV7-9 with TRBJ1-3, with TRBD1 as a possible D gene (6 bases). V lost 1 base, J lost 4 bases, and 20 bases lay in between. The CDR3 has 18 amino acids. Germline V gives CDR1 SEHNR, CDR2 FQNEAQ (reference sequence). The CDR3 sequence: CASSLERGGHRPGNTIYF. CDR3 coding DNA: TGTGCCAGCAGCTTAGAGCGTGGGGGACACCGGCCCGGAAACACCATATATTTT.

The V call is TRBV5-5, the J call TRBJ2-7; the match to TRBD1 covers 7 bases. The germline V gene encodes CDR1 SGHKS and CDR2 YYEKEE (reference sequence). Trimming cost V 0 bases and J 0 bases; bases outside gene matches: 12. There are 18 residues in the CDR3. CDR3 in amino acids: CASSLDSTSYRGSYEQYF. The CDR3 bases are TGTGCCAGCAGCTTGGATTCTACTTCCTACAGGGGCTCCTACGAGCAGTACTTC.

This clone was detected only once. The V call is TRBV5-1, the J call TRBJ2-2, with TRBD2 matching 10 bases. The germline CDR1 and CDR2 sequences are SGHRS and YFSETQ. The CDR3 sequence is 21 residues long. V shed 5 bases, J shed 5 bases, and the junction held 24 bases outside the gene matches. CDR3 protein: CASRSGLAIFVGRVNTGELFF. CDR3 coding DNA: TGCGCCAGCAGGTCGGGACTAGCGATTTTCGTGGGCAGGGTAAATACCGGGGAGCTGTTTTTT.

The V call is TRBV27, the J call TRBJ2-3; TRBD2 agrees at 11 bases. Germline CDR1 reads MNHEY; CDR2 reads SMNVEV (reference sequence). Germline trimming cut 3 bases from V and 4 bases from J; bases unmatched to any gene: 6. The CDR3 extends over 16 amino acids. The CDR3 nucleotides read TGTGCCAGCAGTTTCGAACTAGCGGGAGCATCAGATACGCAGTATTTT. Translating it yields CASSFELAGASDTQYF.

V and J are TRBV6-5 and TRBJ1-1, with a weak D call TRBD1 (6 bases). Germline lookup yields CDR1 MNHEY and CDR2 SVGAGI. Trimming shortened V by 7 bases and J by 1 base, and 16 bases separated the two germline ends. The CDR3 covers 15 residues. CDR3 amino acids: CASTRAWGPNTEAFF. CDR3 sequence (DNA): TGTGCCAGCACCCGGGCGTGGGGGCCGAACACTGAAGCTTTCTTT.

This chain links TRBV11-2 with TRBJ2-7; D not certain. Trimming pared 2 bases from V and 4 bases from J, leaving 12 bases between. The CDR3 is 14 amino acids. CDR1 and CDR2 (germline): SGHAT, FQNNGV. The CDR3 is CASSLTPPQYEQYF. CDR3 coding DNA: TGTGCCAGCAGCTTAACCCCCCCTCAGTACGAGCAGTACTTC.

The chain recombines TRBV7-2 with TRBJ2-1; TRBD2 is a possible D gene (6 bases). V dropped 4 bases and J dropped 0 bases, with 10 bases sitting between them. This CDR3 is built from 15 residues. The germline gives CDR1 SGHTA, CDR2 FQGNSA. CDR3 loop: CASSYAGNSYNEQFF. CDR3 bases: TGTGCCAGCAGCTACGCGGGGAACTCCTACAATGAGCAGTTCTTC.

This rearrangement joins TRBV5-6 to TRBJ2-7; D gene uncertain. The CDR3 length is 11 residues. Germline loops: CDR1 SGHDT, CDR2 YYEEEE. V was trimmed by 5 bases and J by 6 bases, leaving 9 bases between them. The CDR3 nucleotides are TGTGCCAGCAGATCCCTAGGCGAGCAGTACTTC. Translated: CASRSLGEQYF.

The chain joins TRBV7-8 to TRBJ1-5; 7 bases align to TRBD1. Germline V gene data show CDR1 as SGHVS and CDR2 as FQNEAQ. V lost 5 bases, J lost 6 bases, and 1 base stayed unmatched. This CDR3 is built from 12 residues. In DNA form, the CDR3 reads TGTGCCAGCAGCCGGGACAGTCAGCCCCAGCATTTT. Amino acids: CASSRDSQPQHF.

The V and J genes are TRBV11-2 and TRBJ1-2; possible D gene TRBD1, 5 bases. This CDR3 comprises 14 residues. Germline V gene sequence: CDR1 SGHAT, CDR2 FQNNGV. V was trimmed by 0 bases and J by 8 bases, leaving 13 bases between them. The CDR3 protein is CASSLDAAGQGYTF. For the CDR3, the DNA is TGTGCCAGCAGCTTAGATGCCGCAGGGCAAGGCTACACCTTC.

V and J are TRBV19 and TRBJ1-5; TRBD1 might be the D (5 bases). Germline V lookup: CDR1 LNHDA, CDR2 SQIVND (reference sequence). Trimming took off 11 bases at V and 1 base at J, with 15 bases between the two ends. The CDR3 is 14 residues long. This CDR3 is CAAKGQASNQPQHF. The CDR3 DNA sequence: TGTGCCGCTAAAGGACAAGCGAGCAATCAGCCCCAGCATTTT.

The V gene is TRBV5-4, the J gene TRBJ2-7; 9 bases agree with TRBD2. The V segment lost 4 bases and the J segment 3 bases; nucleotides outside the gene matches: 5. The germline CDR1 and CDR2 sequences are SGHNT and YYREEE (reference sequence). CDR3 size: 14 residues. The CDR3 coding sequence is TGTGCCAGCAGCACACGGACTAGCGACTACGAGCAGTACTTC. This translates into CASSTRTSDYEQYF.

The chain recombines TRBV29-1 with TRBJ1-5; 7 bases are shared with TRBD1. CDR3 length: 13 residues. V was pared by 4 bases and J by 5 bases, with 5 bases of the junction left unmatched. CDR1 is SQVTM, CDR2 ANQGSEA, per germline. In DNA form, the CDR3 reads TGCAGCGTTGTAGGAGGGGGCGATCAGCCCCAGCATTTT. Residues: CSVVGGGDQPQHF.

The rearrangement joins TRBV4-3 to TRBJ1-2, with a possible D match to TRBD1 (5 bases). Trimming cost V 1 base and J 1 base, with 7 bases left between them. Germline lookup yields CDR1 LGHNA and CDR2 YSLEER. The CDR3 has 14 residues. CDR3 nucleotide sequence: TGCGCCAGCAGCCAAGTTAGGGGTAACTATGGCTACACCTTC. It codes for CASSQVRGNYGYTF.

The rearrangement joins TRBV11-2 to TRBJ1-2; 8 bases are shared with TRBD1. J gave up 7 bases and V 2 bases, and 9 bases lay outside the gene matches. CDR3 size: 15 residues. CDR1 is SGHAT and CDR2 is FQNNGV in the germline V gene. CDR3 protein: CASSLSGGASGGYTF. For the CDR3, the DNA is TGTGCCAGCAGCTTATCAGGGGGCGCGTCTGGTGGCTACACCTTC.

This clone appeared a few times. The gene calls are TRBV5-4 and TRBJ2-3, with no clear D. Trimming removed 2 bases from V and 3 bases from J, with 4 bases in between. CDR3 length equals 12 residues. The V gene's germline CDR1 is SGHNT and CDR2 YYREEE (reference sequence). The CDR3: CASSFMTDTQYF. CDR3 sequence (DNA): TGTGCCAGCAGCTTCATGACAGATACGCAGTATTTT.

The genes are TRBV6-1 and TRBJ2-5, with 7 bases identical to TRBD1. This CDR3 is built from 13 residues. With 5 bases clipped from V and 4 bases from J, the junction kept 4 bases outside the gene matches. CDR1 is MNHNS, CDR2 SASEGT, per germline. The CDR3 region is CASSIPGGETQYF. CDR3 coding DNA: TGTGCCAGCAGTATCCCAGGGGGAGAGACCCAGTACTTC.

The V and J genes are TRBV9 and TRBJ2-3; 7 positions agree with TRBD2. The junction had 12 bases not matched to a gene; V was cut back by 4 bases and J by 7 bases. The CDR3 sequence is 15 residues long. CDR1 SGDLS and CDR2 YYNGEE come from the germline V gene. CDR3 loop: CASSPSGATLYTQYF. The CDR3 nucleotides are TGTGCCAGCAGCCCGAGCGGGGCCACACTATATACGCAGTATTTT.